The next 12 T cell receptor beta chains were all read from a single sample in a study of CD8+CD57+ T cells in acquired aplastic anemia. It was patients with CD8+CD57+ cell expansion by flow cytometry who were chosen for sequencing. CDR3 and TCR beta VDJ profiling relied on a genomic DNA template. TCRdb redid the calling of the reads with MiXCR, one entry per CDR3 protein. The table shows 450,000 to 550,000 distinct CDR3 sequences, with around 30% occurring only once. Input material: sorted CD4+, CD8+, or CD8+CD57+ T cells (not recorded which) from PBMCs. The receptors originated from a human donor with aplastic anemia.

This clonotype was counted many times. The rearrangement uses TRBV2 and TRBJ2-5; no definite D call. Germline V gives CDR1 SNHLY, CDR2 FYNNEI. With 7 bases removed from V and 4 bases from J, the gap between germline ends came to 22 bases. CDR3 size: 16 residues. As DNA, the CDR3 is TGTGCCAGCAATCGGTTTGGAGACTCTGTTGGAGAGACCCAGTACTTC. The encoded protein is CASNRFGDSVGETQYF.

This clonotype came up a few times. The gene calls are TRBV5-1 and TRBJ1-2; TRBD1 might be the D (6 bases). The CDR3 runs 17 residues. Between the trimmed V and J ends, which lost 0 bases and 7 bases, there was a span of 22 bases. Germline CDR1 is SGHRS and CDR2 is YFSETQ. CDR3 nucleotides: TGCGCCAGCAGCTTGGATGGGGGCGCGCCAGGGTCTGGTGGCTACACCTTC. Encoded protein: CASSLDGGAPGSGGYTF.

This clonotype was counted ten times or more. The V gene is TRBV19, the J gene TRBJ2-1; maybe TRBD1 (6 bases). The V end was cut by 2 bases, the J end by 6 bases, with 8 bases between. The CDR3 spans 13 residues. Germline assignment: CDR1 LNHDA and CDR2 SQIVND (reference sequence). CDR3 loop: CASSIQQGNEQFF. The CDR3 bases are TGTGCCAGTAGTATACAACAGGGCAATGAGCAGTTCTTC.

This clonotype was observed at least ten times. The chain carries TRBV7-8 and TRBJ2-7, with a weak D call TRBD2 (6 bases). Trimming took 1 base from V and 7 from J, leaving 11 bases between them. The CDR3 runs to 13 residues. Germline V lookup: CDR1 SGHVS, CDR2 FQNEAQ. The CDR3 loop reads CASSLVGGDEQYF. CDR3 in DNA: TGTGCCAGCAGCTTAGTGGGCGGGGATGAGCAGTACTTC.

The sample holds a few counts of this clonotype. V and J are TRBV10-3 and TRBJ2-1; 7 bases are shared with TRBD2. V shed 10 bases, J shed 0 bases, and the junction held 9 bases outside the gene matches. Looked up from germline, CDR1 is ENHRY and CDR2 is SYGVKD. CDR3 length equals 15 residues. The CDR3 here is CATGRAGDSYNEQFF. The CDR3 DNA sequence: TGTGCCACCGGACGGGCGGGAGACTCCTACAATGAGCAGTTCTTC.

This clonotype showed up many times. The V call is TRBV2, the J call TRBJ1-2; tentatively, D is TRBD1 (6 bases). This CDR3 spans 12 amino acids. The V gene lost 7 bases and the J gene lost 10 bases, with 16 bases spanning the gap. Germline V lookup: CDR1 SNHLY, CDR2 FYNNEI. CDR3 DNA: TGTGCCAGCAAAGGGGGGGCTTGGGCCTACACCTTC. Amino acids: CASKGGAWAYTF. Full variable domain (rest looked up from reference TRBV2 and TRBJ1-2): EPEVTQTPSHQVTQMGQEVILRCVPISNHLYFYWYRQILGQKVEFLVSFYNNEISEKSEIFDDQFSVERPDGSNFTLKIRSTKLEDSAMYFCASKGGAWAYTFGSGTRLTVV.

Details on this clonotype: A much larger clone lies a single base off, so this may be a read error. The CDR3 sequence: CSVFLAGGTRELFF. For the CDR3, the DNA is TGCAGCGTTTTCCTAGCGGGAGGCACCAGGGAGCTGTTTTTT. The chain recombines TRBV29-1 with TRBJ2-2; 11 positions match TRBD2. The CDR3 is made up of 14 amino acids. Germline CDR1 is SQVTM and CDR2 is ANQGSEA.

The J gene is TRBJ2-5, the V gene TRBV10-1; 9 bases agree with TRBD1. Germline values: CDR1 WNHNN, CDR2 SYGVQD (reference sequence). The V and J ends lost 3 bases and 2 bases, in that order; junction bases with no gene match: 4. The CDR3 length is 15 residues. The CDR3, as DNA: TGCGCCAGCAGTGACCTTGACAGGGGGCAAGAGACCCAGTACTTC. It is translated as CASSDLDRGQETQYF.

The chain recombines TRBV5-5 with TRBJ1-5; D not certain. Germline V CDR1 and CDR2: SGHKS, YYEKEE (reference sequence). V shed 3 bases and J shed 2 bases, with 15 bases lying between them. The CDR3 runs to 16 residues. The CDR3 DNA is TGTGCCAGCAGCTCGATGGTTACGGATCGCAATCAGCCCCAGCATTTT. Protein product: CASSSMVTDRNQPQHF.

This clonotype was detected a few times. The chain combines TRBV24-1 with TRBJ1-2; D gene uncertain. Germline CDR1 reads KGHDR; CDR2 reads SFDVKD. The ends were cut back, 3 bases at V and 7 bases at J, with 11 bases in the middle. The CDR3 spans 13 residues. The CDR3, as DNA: TGTGCCACCAGTGATACGACGGAGCGTGGCTACACCTTC. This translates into CATSDTTERGYTF.

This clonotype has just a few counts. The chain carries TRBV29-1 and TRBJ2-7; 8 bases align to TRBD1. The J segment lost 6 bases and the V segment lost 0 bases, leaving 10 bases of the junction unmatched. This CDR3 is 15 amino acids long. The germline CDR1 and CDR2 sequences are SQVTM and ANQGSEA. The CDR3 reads CSVEDGQGDWREQYF. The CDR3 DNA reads TGCAGCGTTGAAGATGGACAGGGTGATTGGCGCGAGCAGTACTTC.

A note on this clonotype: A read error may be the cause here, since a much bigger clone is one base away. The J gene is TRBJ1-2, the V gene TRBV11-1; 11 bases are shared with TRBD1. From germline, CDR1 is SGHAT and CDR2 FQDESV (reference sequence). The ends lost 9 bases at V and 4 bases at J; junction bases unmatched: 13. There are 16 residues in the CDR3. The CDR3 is CASSSFPGQGAYGYTF. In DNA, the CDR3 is TGTGCCAGTTCATCATTCCCTGGACAGGGGGCCTATGGCTACACCTTC.